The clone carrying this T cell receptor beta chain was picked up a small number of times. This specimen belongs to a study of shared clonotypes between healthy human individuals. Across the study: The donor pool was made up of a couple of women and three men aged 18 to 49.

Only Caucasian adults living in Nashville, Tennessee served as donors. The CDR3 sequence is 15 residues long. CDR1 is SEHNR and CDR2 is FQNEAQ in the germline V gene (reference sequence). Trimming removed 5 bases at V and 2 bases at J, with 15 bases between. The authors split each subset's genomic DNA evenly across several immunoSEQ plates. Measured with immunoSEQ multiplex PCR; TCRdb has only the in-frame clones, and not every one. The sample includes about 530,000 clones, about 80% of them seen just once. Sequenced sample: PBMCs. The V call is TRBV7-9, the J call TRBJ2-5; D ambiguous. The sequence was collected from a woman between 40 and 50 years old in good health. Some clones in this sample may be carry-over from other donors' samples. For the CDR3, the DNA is TGTGCCAGCAGCCTTGGGCGACATGGGCAAGAGACCCAGTACTTC. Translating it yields CASSLGRHGQETQYF.